The clone carrying this TCR beta chain has just one count. Its matching antigen is unknown. The data were obtained in a study of cytomegalovirus exposure and HLA in healthy donors. Findings and limits, study-wide: In an earlier analysis, about 87% or about 30%: the productive usage of most TCR beta V segments.

Vbeta (60) and Jbeta (13) primers were used in the PCR. Some clones are missing from TCRdb's copy, which holds only in-frame ones; the method was immunoSEQ multiplex PCR. The sample gives around 190,000 clones, approximately 79% of which show up once; around 4.3% is in the top ten. This CDR3 is built from 16 residues. CDR1 is MNHNS, CDR2 SASEGT, per germline. The V and J ends lost 1 base and 4 bases respectively, with 16 bases between them. Sequenced: PBMCs. This TCR was recovered from a woman aged 25 to 45 in good health and CMV-seropositive. The chain is built from TRBV6-1 and TRBJ1-1, with no clear D. The CDR3 coding sequence is TGTGCCAGCAGTGAAGTTGGGCGGGGTGTGGGCACTGAAGCTTTCTTT. Translated, it gives CASSEVGRGVGTEAFF.